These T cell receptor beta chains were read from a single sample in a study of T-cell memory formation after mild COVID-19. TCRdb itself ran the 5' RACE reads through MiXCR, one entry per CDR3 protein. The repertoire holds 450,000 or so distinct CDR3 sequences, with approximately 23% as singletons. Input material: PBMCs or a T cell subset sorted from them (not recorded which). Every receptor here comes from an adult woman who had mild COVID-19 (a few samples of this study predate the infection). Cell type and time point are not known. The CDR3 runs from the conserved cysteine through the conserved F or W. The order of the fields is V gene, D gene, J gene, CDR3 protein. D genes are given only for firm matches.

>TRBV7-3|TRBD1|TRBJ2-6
CASSLGQVSSGANVLTF
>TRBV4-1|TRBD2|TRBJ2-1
CASSHSGTSGGLVRNEQFF
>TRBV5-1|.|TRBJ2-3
CASSLVISTDTQYF
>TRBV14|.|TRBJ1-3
CASSQNLGPTFSGNTIYF
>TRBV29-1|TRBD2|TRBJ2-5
CSVEDSGRVETQYF
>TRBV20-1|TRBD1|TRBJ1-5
CSARQTGTGATQPQHF
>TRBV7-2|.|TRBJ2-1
CASSLRDWRNEQFF
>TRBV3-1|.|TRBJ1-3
CASSQVPPRDTIYF
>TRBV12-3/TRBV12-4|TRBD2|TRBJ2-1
CASRFSGGSPYNEQFF
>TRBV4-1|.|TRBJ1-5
CASSRNLVGQPQHF
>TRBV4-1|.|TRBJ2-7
CASSPEGGGLEQYF
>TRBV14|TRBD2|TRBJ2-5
CASSPAAGRETQYF
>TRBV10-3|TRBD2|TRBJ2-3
CATRAAGGRVSTDTQYF
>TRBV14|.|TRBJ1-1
CASSQFQGGAEAFF
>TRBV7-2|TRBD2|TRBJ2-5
CASSLASSGRVQALQETQYF
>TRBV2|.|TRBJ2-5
CASNQLDQETQYF
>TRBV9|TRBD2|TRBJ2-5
CASSPFSGGNQETQYF
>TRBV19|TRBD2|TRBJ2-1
CASSIGTSGRAFEQFF
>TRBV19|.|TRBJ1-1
CASSILGATEAFF
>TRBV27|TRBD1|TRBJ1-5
CASSLEGARQPQHF
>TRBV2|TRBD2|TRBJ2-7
CASIRRESSYEQYF
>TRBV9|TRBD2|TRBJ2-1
CASSVGVAGGPPYNEQFF
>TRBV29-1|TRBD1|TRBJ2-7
CSARGDSLYEQYF
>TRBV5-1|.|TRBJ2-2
CASSFGQYTGELFF
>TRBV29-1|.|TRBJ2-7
CSVQRPGDYEQYF
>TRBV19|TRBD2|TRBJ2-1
CASRASGRNNEQFF
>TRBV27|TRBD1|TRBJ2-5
CASSRAGDSQETQYF
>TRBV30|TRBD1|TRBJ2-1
CAWSKGASYNEQFF
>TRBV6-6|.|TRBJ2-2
CASRASANTGELFF
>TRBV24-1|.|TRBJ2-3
CATSDLGGGPTDTQYF
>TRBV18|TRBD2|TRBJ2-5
CASSPGSGGETQYF
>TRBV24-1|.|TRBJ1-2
CATSAGTSDLYGYTF
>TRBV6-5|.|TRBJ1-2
CASSTGRPSPVYGYTF
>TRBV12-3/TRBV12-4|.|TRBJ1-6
CASSLMVYGSPLHF
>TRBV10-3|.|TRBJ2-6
CAISENPGTGANVLTF
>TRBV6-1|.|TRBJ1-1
CASSVGSGSEAFF
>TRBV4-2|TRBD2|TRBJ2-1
CASSHGGRAPNEQFF
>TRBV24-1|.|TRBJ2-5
CATSDFNSETQYF
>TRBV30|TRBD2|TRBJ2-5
CAWSPGGAGGETQYF
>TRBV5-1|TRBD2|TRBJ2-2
CATGLAGDSGELFF
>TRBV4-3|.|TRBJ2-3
CASSHNGPTDTQYF
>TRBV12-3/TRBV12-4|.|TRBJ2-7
CASSSNSGTYEQYF